This TCR beta chain was retrieved from a study of blood T cell repertoires in COVID-19. TCRdb's copy holds only in-frame clones and misses some; the assay was immunoSEQ multiplex PCR. The profile shows 200,000 to 250,000 clones, roughly 86% of them singletons. The CDR3 consists of 15 residues. J was trimmed by 1 base and V by 4 bases; bases with no gene match: 5. The germline V gene has CDR1 SGDLS and CDR2 YYNGEE. This receptor was identified in a woman in her fifties or sixties who had recovered from COVID-19. The specimen sequenced was peripheral blood. The chain recombines TRBV9 with TRBJ2-7; 10 bases map to TRBD2. CDR3: CASSPSGGVSYEQYF. The CDR3 DNA is TGTGCCAGCAGCCCAAGCGGGGGGGTTTCCTACGAGCAGTACTTC.